The 13 T cell receptor beta chains in this list originate from one sample, sequenced in a study of cytomegalovirus exposure and HLA in healthy donors. Vbeta (60) and Jbeta (13) primers were used in the PCR. Measured with immunoSEQ multiplex PCR; TCRdb has only the in-frame clones, and not every one. Of approximately 160,000 clones in the sample, 70% were seen once. Sequenced input: PBMCs. Source of these receptors: a man aged 18 to 29 in good health and CMV-seropositive.

The J gene is TRBJ1-6, the V gene TRBV4-2; tentatively, D is TRBD1 (5 bases). The V end was cut by 0 bases, the J end by 11 bases, with 14 bases between. The CDR3 has 15 amino acids. CDR1 and CDR2 from the germline V gene are LGHNA and YNFKEQ. The CDR3 protein is CASSQEAASGTPLHF. The CDR3 DNA reads as TGTGCCAGCAGCCAAGAGGCGGCTTCAGGGACACCCCTCCACTTT.

The V gene is TRBV30, the J gene TRBJ1-1, with D perhaps matching TRBD1 (6 bases). The germline CDR1 and CDR2 sequences are GTSNPN and SVGIG (reference sequence). V dropped 0 bases and J dropped 1 base, with 12 bases sitting between them. This CDR3 has 15 amino acids. The CDR3 sequence: CAWSVMAGENTEAFF. The CDR3 region has the DNA TGTGCCTGGAGTGTAATGGCAGGGGAGAACACTGAAGCTTTCTTT.

This chain uses TRBV7-9 with TRBJ1-1; D uncertain. The germline CDR1 and CDR2 sequences are SEHNR and FQNEAQ (reference sequence). The CDR3 totals 12 residues. Trimming took 5 bases from V and 4 from J, leaving 8 bases between them. CDR3 sequence (DNA): TGTGCCAGCAGCCCCTCGAGCACTGAAGCTTTCTTT. It is translated as CASSPSSTEAFF.

This clone turned up a few times. The V and J genes are TRBV6-5 and TRBJ2-3; 7 bases map to TRBD2. V gave up 4 bases and J gave up 0 bases; unmatched junction bases: 4. The CDR3 spans 15 residues. Germline CDR1 reads MNHEY; CDR2 reads SVGAGI. The CDR3 protein is CASSSSGKSTDTQYF. In nucleotides, the CDR3 is TGTGCCAGCAGTTCGAGCGGGAAGAGCACAGATACGCAGTATTTT.

The genes are TRBV6-1 and TRBJ1-3; D ambiguous. V gave up 6 bases and J gave up 3 bases, with 18 bases separating them. The CDR3 runs 16 residues. The V gene's germline CDR1 is MNHNS and CDR2 SASEGT. The chain's CDR3 is CASRETGVGGGNTIYF. The CDR3, as DNA: TGTGCCAGCAGAGAAACCGGGGTCGGAGGTGGAAACACCATATATTTT.

The gene calls are TRBV6-5 and TRBJ1-1; 11 positions match TRBD1. CDR3 length equals 15 residues. The V gene's germline CDR1 is MNHEY and CDR2 SVGAGI. J gave up 4 bases and V 4 bases, and 5 bases lay outside the gene matches. The CDR3 bases are TGTGCCAGCAGTTTGACCGGGACAGGGGGCACTGAAGCTTTCTTT. Amino acids: CASSLTGTGGTEAFF.

The rearrangement joins TRBV28 to TRBJ1-1; 8 positions match TRBD1. Unmatched junction bases numbered 3, after V lost 8 bases and J lost 7 bases. The CDR3 loop spans 11 amino acids. The germline V gene has CDR1 MDHEN and CDR2 SYDVKM. The CDR3 coding sequence is TGTGCCAGCGACGACAGGGGTGAAGCTTTCTTT. It yields the protein CASDDRGEAFF.

This clone showed up just a few times. V gene TRBV5-4 combines with J gene TRBJ2-2, with D tentatively TRBD2 (5 bases). The CDR3 loop spans 16 amino acids. The V end lost 4 bases, the J end lost 0 bases, and 13 bases lay between the germline ends. Germline values: CDR1 SGHNT, CDR2 YYREEE (reference sequence). The DNA of the CDR3 is TGTGCCAGCAGCCTCGTGGGAGTTTCGAACACCGGGGAGCTGTTTTTT. Protein sequence: CASSLVGVSNTGELFF.

This clone has just one count. The chain joins TRBV27 to TRBJ2-5; 7 nucleotides line up with TRBD1. The CDR3 is made up of 14 amino acids. V lost 7 bases to trimming and J lost 5 bases; unmatched junction nucleotides: 10. Germline CDR1 MNHEY, CDR2 SMNVEV (reference sequence). The DNA for the CDR3 is TGTGCCAGCACCCCGAGAGGGGGCGCGGAGACCCAGTACTTC. This sequence encodes CASTPRGGAETQYF.

The chain carries TRBV12-2 and TRBJ2-1; the listed D gene, TRBD2, was not tested against the DNA. TRBV12-2 is labeled a pseudogene. The CDR3 sequence is 12 residues long. The CDR3: CASRPPLAPQFF. The DNA of the CDR3 is TGTGCAAGTCGCCCTCCTCTAGCGCCCCAGTTCTTC.

This chain connects TRBV13 to TRBJ2-1; maybe TRBD2 (5 bases). Germline CDR1 PRHDT, CDR2 FYEKMQ (reference sequence). This CDR3 has 13 amino acids. Trimming pared 2 bases from V and 9 bases from J, leaving 11 bases between. The CDR3 DNA follows: TGTGCCAGCAGCTTATCCCCCCGGGGTGAGCAGTTCTTC. Its translation is CASSLSPRGEQFF.

The rearrangement links TRBV9 to TRBJ2-1; 8 bases map to TRBD1. Trimming cost V 4 bases and J 5 bases; bases outside gene matches: 8. The CDR3 totals 15 residues. Looked up from germline, CDR1 is SGDLS and CDR2 is YYNGEE. The CDR3 loop is CASSPDRGRNNEQFF. In DNA, the CDR3 is TGTGCCAGCAGCCCAGACAGGGGTCGGAACAATGAGCAGTTCTTC.

This clone was seen a single time. The rearrangement links TRBV7-2 to TRBJ1-2; 8 bases match TRBD1. CDR3 size: 13 residues. The V gene's germline CDR1 is SGHTA and CDR2 FQGNSA. After removal of 4 bases from V and 4 bases from J, the junction contained 2 bases not matched to a gene. CDR3 residues: CASSWDRTYGYTF. The CDR3 DNA reads as TGTGCCAGCAGCTGGGACAGGACCTATGGCTACACCTTC.